The entry below describes one TCR beta chain. The antigen is undetermined. These data belong to a study of PD-1 blockade in mismatch repair-deficient tumors. Study background: Patients had over ten mismatch repair-deficient cancer types and were previously treated and progressing. Study-wide results and limits: Tumor-resident clones, often absent from pretreatment blood, expanded after pembrolizumab and then contracted.

Using immunoSEQ multiplex PCR, the repertoire was profiled, and TCRdb retains in-frame clones only, with some absent. Among some 48,000 clones listed, 77% were seen once. The CDR3 length is 15 residues. V shed 2 bases, J shed 2 bases, and the junction held 5 bases outside the gene matches. Per germline, CDR1 ENHRY and CDR2 SYGVKD. This clonotype originated in an adult with mismatch repair-deficient cancer. V and J are TRBV10-3 and TRBJ2-7, with 8 bases aligning to TRBD1. The source was PBMCs, collected before pembrolizumab treatment. CDR3: CAISEGAQGAYEQYF. The CDR3 DNA sequence: TGTGCCATCAGTGAGGGGGCACAGGGGGCCTACGAGCAGTACTTC.